This T cell receptor beta chain was recorded in a study of T cells in Graves' hyperthyroidism and ophthalmopathy. The CDR3 is 17 residues long. Germline V gene data show CDR1 as KGHSH and CDR2 as LQKENI. V dropped 1 base and J dropped 0 bases, with 15 bases sitting between them. The PBMCs studied were ones that came from 10 ml fresh peripheral blood. Amplified regions were TCR beta CDR3 sequences from RNA transcripts. Initially, a first-round RT-PCR of the TCR CDR3 employed the HTBI primer set. TCRdb redid the calling of the multiplex PCR reads with MiXCR, one entry per CDR3 protein. The table shows hundreds of thousands of distinct CDR3 sequences, with over 15% occurring only once.

Sample: blood. The TCR originated in a woman between 55 and 75 years old with Graves' ophthalmopathy. The chain links TRBV18 to TRBJ1-2; D unclear. CDR3 protein: CASSPQVPVTSNYGYTF. The CDR3 DNA is TGTGCCAGCTCACCACAGGTTCCCGTCACCTCTAACTATGGCTACACCTTC.